This T cell receptor beta chain comes out of a study of neoadjuvant nivolumab and ipilimumab in lung cancer. About the research overall: Nivolumab 3 mg/kg was given days 1, 15 and 29, plus ipilimumab 1 mg/kg day 1 in combination. Study results and limitations: Only a small number of samples underwent TCR sequencing. Compared with tumor-adjacent uninvolved lung, resected tumors showed greater richness and clonality.

With regard to this clone: As yet, its antigen is unknown.

The CDR3 runs to 13 residues. V lost 7 bases, J lost 8 bases, and 15 bases lay in between. From germline, CDR1 is SNHLY and CDR2 FYNNEI. Libraries were prepared by immunoSEQ multiplex PCR; TCRdb keeps only in-frame clonotypes and omits some of them. Of a few thousand clones listed, around three quarters were seen once; the top ten hold less than 4%. The chain combines TRBV2 with TRBJ1-5; D gene uncertain. Sequences were derived from normal lung tissue adjacent to the tumor, sampled after neoadjuvant nivolumab, alone or with ipilimumab, at or shortly before surgery. This TCR was recovered from an adult with non-small cell lung cancer. Some clones in this sample may be carry-over from other donors' samples. The CDR3 spells CASKLVLAEPQHF. CDR3 DNA sequence: TGTGCCAGCAAACTCGTACTAGCGGAGCCCCAGCATTTT.